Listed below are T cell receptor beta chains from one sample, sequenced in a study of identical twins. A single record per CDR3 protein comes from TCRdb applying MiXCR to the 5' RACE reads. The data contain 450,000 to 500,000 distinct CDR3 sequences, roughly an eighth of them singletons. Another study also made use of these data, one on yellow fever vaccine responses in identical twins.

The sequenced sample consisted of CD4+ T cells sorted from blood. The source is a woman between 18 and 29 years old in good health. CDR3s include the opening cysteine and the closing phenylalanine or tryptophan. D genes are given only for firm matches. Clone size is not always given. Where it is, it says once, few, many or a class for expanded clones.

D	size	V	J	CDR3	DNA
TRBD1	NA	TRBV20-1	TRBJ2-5	CSARDLYLGGGFSSQETQYF	TGCAGTGCTAGAGATCTTTATTTAGGGGGCGGTTTTTCCTCCCAAGAGACCCAGTACTTC
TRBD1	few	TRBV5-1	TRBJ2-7	CASSDHRGSYEQYF	TGCGCCAGCAGCGACCACAGGGGGTCCTACGAGCAGTACTTC
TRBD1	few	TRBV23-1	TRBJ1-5	CASSQLDRGNQPQHF	TGCGCCAGCAGTCAATTGGACAGGGGGAATCAGCCCCAGCATTTT
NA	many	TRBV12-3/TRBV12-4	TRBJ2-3	CASSSLGSHSTDTQYF	TGTGCCAGCAGTTCTCTAGGCAGCCATAGCACAGATACGCAGTATTTT
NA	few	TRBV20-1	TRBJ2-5	CSAHRADGGTMETQYF	TGCAGTGCTCACCGGGCGGATGGTGGGACAATGGAGACCCAGTACTTC
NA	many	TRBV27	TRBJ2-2	CASSFQGPGELFF	TGTGCCAGCAGTTTTCAGGGTCCCGGGGAGCTGTTTTTT
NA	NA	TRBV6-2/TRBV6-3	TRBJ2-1	CASTYPPPPERRYNEQFF	TGTGCCAGCACCTACCCTCCTCCCCCGGAGCGGAGATACAATGAGCAGTTCTTC
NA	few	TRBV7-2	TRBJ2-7	CASSFGGASSYEQYF	TGTGCCAGCAGCTTCGGCGGGGCTAGCTCCTACGAGCAGTACTTC
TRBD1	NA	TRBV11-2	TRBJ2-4	CASSLDSGGQGVAKNIQYF	TGTGCCAGCAGCTTAGATTCTGGTGGACAGGGGGTAGCCAAAAACATTCAGTACTTC
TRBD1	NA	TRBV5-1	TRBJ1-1	CASSLKTGGGTEAFF	TGCGCCAGCAGCTTGAAAACAGGGGGGGGGACTGAAGCTTTCTTT
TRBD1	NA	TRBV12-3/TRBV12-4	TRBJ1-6	CASSSRTGASPLHF	TGTGCCAGCAGTTCACGGACAGGGGCTTCACCCCTCCACTTT
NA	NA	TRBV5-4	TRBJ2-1	CASSAGQLSSYNEQFF	TGTGCCAGCAGCGCCGGACAGTTAAGCTCCTACAATGAGCAGTTCTTC
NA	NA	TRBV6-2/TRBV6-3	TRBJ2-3	CASSSFRDSGADTQYF	TGTGCCAGCAGTTCATTTCGGGACTCGGGCGCAGATACGCAGTATTTT
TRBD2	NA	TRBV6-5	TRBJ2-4	CASSYQAGGRGKNIQYF	TGTGCCAGCAGTTACCAGGCGGGCGGGAGGGGTAAAAACATTCAGTACTTC
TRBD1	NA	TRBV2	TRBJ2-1	CASSGPGTGPPYNEQFF	TGTGCCAGCAGTGGTCCCGGGACAGGGCCTCCCTACAATGAGCAGTTCTTC
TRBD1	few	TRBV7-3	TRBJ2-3	CASSLTGGTGGITDTQYF	TGTGCCAGCAGCTTAACGGGTGGAACAGGGGGCATCACAGATACGCAGTATTTT
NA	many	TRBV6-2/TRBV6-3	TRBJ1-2	CASSSQGLGDGYTF	TGTGCCAGCAGTTCCCAGGGACTCGGGGACGGCTACACCTTC
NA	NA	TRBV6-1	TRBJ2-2	CASSQLEAGELFF	TGTGCCAGCAGTCAACTAGAGGCCGGGGAGCTGTTTTTT
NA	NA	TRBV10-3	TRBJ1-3	CAIMGTGSGNTIYF	TGTGCCATCATGGGCACAGGGTCCGGAAACACCATATATTTT
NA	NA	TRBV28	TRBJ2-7	CASSLAGIGFYEQYF	TGTGCCAGCAGTTTAGCAGGGATCGGGTTCTACGAGCAGTACTTC
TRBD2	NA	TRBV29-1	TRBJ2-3	CSVALAGGPGTQYF	TGCAGCGTTGCGCTAGCGGGGGGGCCAGGTACGCAGTATTTT
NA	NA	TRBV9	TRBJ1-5	CASSPQGDNKPQHF	TGTGCCAGCAGCCCCCAGGGTGACAATAAGCCCCAGCATTTT
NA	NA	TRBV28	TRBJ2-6	CGARDSGANVLTF	TGTGGAGCTCGGGACTCTGGGGCCAACGTCCTGACTTTC
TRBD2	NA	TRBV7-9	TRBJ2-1	CASRRRSGGDNEQFF	TGTGCCAGCAGGAGGCGGAGCGGGGGGGACAATGAGCAGTTCTTC
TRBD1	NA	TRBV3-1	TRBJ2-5	CASSRQGGEETQYF	TGTGCCAGCAGCCGACAGGGGGGGGAAGAGACCCAGTACTTC
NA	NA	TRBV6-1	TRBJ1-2	CASSAALDYGYTF	TGTGCCAGCAGTGCGGCTTTGGACTATGGCTACACCTTC
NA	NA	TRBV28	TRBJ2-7	CASIQAWGGPYEQYF	TGTGCCAGCATTCAAGCCTGGGGGGGGCCCTACGAGCAGTACTTC
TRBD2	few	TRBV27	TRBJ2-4	CASRQTSGKNIQYF	TGTGCCAGCAGACAAACTAGCGGAAAGAACATTCAGTACTTC
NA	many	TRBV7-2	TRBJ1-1	CASSLTRTAIMNTEAFF	TGTGCCAGCAGCCTCACCCGGACAGCTATCATGAACACTGAAGCTTTCTTT
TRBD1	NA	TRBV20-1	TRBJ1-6	CSAKTGRLNSPLHF	TGCAGTGCTAAGACAGGGAGACTGAATTCACCCCTCCACTTT
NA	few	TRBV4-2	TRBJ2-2	CASSQETGLFGELFF	TGTGCCAGCAGCCAGGAGACGGGACTTTTTGGGGAGCTGTTTTTT
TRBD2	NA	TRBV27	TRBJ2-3	CASSFIPRGGGTDTQYF	TGTGCCAGCAGCTTTATACCTCGGGGGGGCGGCACAGATACGCAGTATTTT